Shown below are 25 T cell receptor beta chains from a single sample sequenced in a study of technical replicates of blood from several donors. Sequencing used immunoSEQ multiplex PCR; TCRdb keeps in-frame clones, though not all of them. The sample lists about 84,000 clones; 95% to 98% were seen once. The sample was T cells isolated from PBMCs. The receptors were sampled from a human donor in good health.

The CDR3 is CASTLGTGGAFF. For the CDR3, the DNA is TGTGCCAGCACTTTGGGGACAGGGGGAGCTTTCTTT. The chain has TRBV11-2 and TRBJ1-1, with TRBD1 matching 11 bases. Trimming cost V 7 bases and J 10 bases; bases outside gene matches: 5. Germline V CDR1 and CDR2: SGHAT, FQNNGV. CDR3 length equals 12 residues.

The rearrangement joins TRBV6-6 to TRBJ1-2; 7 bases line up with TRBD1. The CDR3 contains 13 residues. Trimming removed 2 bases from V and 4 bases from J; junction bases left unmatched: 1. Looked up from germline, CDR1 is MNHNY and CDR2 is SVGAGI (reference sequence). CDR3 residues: CASSYGTVYGYTF. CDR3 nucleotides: TGTGCCAGCAGTTACGGGACAGTCTATGGCTACACCTTC.

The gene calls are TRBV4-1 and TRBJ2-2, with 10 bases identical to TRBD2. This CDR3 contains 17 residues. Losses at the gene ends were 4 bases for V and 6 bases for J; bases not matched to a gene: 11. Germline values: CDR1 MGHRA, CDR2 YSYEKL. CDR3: CASSPVPPAGGPGELFF. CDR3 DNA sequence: TGCGCCAGCAGCCCTGTCCCCCCAGCGGGAGGGCCCGGGGAGCTGTTTTTT.

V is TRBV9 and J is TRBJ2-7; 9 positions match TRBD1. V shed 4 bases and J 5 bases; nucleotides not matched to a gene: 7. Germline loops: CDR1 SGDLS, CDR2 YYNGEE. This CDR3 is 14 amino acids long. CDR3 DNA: TGTGCCAGCAGCCCCCGGGGACAGGGTGACGAGCAGTACTTC. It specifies CASSPRGQGDEQYF.

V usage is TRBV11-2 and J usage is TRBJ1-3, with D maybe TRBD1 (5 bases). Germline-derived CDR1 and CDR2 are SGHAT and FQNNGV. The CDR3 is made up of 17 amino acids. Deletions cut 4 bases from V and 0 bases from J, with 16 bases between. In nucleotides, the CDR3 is TGTGCCAGCAGCTCCCTGCGGGGGTCCCACTCTGGAAACACCATATATTTT. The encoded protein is CASSSLRGSHSGNTIYF.

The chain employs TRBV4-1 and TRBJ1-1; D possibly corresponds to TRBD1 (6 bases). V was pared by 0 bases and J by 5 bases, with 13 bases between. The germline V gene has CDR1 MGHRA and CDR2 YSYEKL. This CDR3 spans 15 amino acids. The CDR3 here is CASSQDPGEGTEAFF. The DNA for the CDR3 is TGCGCCAGCAGCCAAGACCCAGGGGAGGGGACTGAAGCTTTCTTT.

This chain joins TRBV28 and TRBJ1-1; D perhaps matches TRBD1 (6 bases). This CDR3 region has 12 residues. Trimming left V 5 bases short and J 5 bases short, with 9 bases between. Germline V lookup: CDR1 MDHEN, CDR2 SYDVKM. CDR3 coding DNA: TGTGCCAGCAGTCCCGACAGGACTGAAGCTTTCTTT. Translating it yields CASSPDRTEAFF.

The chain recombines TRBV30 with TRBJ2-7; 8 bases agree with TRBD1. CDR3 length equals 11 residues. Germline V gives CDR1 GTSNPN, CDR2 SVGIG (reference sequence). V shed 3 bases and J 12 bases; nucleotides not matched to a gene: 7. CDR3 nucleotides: TGTGCCTGGAGCCTGCCCGGACAGGGGTACTTC. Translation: CAWSLPGQGYF. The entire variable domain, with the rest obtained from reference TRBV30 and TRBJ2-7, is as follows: SQTIHQWPATLVQPVGSPLSLECTVEGTSNPNLYWYRQAAGRGLQLLFYSVGIGQISSEVPQNLSASRPQDRQFILSSKKLLLSDSGFYLCAWSLPGQGYFGPGTRLTVT.

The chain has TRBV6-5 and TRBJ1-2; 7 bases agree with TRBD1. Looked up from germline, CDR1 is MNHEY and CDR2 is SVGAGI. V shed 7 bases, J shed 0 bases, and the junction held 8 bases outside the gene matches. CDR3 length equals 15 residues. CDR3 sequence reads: CASNTAGTANYGYTF. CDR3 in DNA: TGTGCCAGCAATACAGCCGGGACAGCTAACTATGGCTACACCTTC.

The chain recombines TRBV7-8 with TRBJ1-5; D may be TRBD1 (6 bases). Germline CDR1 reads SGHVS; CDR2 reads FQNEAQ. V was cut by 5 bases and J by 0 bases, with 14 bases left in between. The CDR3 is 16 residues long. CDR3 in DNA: TGTGCCAGCAGCAGTGATGGGGGCCGTAGCAATCAGCCCCAGCATTTT. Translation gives CASSSDGGRSNQPQHF.

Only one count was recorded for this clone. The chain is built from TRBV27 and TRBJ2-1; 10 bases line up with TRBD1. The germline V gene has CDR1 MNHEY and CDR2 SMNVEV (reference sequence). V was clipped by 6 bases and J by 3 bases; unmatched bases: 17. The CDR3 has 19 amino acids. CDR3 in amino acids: CASRGFPRQGAPYYNEQFF. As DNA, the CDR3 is TGTGCCAGCAGAGGCTTTCCCAGACAGGGGGCCCCCTACTACAATGAGCAGTTCTTC.

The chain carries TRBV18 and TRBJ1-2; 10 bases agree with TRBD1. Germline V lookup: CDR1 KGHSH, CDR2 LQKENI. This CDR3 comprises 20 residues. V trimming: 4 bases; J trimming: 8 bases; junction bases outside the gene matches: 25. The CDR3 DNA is TGTGCCAGCTCACACGGAAGTTTACCGGGACAGGGGACGCCCACTGACGGCTACACCTTC. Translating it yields CASSHGSLPGQGTPTDGYTF.

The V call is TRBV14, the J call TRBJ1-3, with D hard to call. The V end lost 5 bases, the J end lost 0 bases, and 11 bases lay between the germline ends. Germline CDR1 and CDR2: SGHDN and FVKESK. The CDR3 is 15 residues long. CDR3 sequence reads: CASSSTRFSGNTIYF. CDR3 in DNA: TGTGCCAGCAGCTCAACGCGTTTCTCTGGAAACACCATATATTTT.

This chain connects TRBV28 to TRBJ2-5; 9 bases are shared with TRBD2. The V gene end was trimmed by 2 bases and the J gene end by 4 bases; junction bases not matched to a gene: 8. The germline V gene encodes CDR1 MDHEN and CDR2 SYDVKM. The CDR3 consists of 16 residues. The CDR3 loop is CASSLEGLAGIETQYF. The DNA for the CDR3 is TGTGCCAGCAGTTTAGAGGGCCTAGCGGGAATAGAGACCCAGTACTTC.

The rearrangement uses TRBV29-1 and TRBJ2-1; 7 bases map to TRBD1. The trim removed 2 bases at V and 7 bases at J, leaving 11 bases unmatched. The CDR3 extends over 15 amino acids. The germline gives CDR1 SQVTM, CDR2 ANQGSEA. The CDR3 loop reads CSVERARDSSNEQFF. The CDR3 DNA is TGCAGCGTTGAAAGGGCCCGGGACAGTTCTAATGAGCAGTTCTTC.

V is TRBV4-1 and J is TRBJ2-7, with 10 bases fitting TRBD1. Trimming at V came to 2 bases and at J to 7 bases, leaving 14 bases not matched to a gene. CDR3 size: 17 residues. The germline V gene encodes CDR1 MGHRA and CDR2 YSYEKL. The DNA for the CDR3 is TGCGCCAGCAGCCAAAGCCCAGTCCCGACAGGGGGCTGGGAGCAGTACTTC. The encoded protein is CASSQSPVPTGGWEQYF.

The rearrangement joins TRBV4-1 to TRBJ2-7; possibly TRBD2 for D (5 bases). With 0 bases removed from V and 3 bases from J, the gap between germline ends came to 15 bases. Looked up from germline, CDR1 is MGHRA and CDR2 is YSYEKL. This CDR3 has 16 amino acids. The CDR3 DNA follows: TGCGCCAGCAGCCAAGATGGGCCCCCGGGGTACTACGAGCAGTACTTC. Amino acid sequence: CASSQDGPPGYYEQYF.

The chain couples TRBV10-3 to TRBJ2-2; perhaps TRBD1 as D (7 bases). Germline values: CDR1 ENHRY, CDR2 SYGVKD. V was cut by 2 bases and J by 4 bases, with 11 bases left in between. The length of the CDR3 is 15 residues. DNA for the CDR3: TGTGCCATCAGTGAGACCCAGGGGGGCACCGGGGAGCTGTTTTTT. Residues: CAISETQGGTGELFF.

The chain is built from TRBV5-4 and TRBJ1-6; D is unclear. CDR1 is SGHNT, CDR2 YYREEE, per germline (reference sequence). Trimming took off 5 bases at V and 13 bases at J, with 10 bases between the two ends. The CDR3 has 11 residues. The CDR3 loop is CASSKEGPLHF. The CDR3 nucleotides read TGTGCCAGCAGTAAGGAGGGCCCCCTCCACTTT. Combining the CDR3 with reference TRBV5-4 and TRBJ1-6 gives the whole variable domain ETGVTQSPTHLIKTRGQQVTLRCSSQSGHNTVSWYQQALGQGPQFIFQYYREEENGRGNFPPRFSGLQFPNYSSELNVNALELDDSALYLCASSKEGPLHFGNGTRLTVT.

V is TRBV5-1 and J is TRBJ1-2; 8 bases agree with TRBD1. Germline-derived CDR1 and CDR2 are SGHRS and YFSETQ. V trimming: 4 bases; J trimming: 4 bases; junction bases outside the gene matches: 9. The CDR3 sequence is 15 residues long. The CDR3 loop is CASSATGGGPYGYTF. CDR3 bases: TGCGCCAGCAGCGCTACAGGGGGAGGTCCCTATGGCTACACCTTC.

CDR3 in amino acids: CSVERGGRDEQYF. CDR3 in DNA: TGCAGCGTTGAACGGGGGGGCAGGGACGAGCAGTACTTC. The V call is TRBV29-1, the J call TRBJ2-7; TRBD2 aligns across 8 bases. This CDR3 comprises 13 residues. The junction had 5 bases not matched to a gene; V was cut back by 2 bases and J by 5 bases. CDR1 and CDR2 from the germline V gene are SQVTM and ANQGSEA.

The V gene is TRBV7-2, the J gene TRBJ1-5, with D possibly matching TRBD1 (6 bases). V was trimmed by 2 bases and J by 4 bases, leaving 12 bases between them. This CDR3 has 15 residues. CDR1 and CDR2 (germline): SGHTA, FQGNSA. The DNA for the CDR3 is TGTGCCAGCAGCTTAAGAGGACAGATTAATCAGCCCCAGCATTTT. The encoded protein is CASSLRGQINQPQHF. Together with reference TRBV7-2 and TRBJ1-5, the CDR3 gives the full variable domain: GAGVSQSPSNKVTEKGKDVELRCDPISGHTALYWYRQSLGQGLEFLIYFQGNSAPDKSGLPSDRFSAERTGGSVSTLTIQRTQQEDSAVYLCASSLRGQINQPQHFGDGTRLSIL.

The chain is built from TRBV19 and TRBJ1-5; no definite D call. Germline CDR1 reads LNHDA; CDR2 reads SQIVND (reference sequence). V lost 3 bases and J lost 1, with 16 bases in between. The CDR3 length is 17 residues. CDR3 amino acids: CASSIAADPVSNQPQHF. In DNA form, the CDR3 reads TGTGCCAGTAGTATCGCGGCAGACCCTGTGAGCAATCAGCCCCAGCATTTT.

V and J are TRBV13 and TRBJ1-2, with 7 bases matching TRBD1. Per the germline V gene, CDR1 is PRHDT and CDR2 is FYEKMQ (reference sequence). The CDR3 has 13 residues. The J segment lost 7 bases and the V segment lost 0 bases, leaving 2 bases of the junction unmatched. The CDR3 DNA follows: TGTGCCAGCAGCTTAGGGCAGGGGGTTGGCTACACCTTC. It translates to CASSLGQGVGYTF.

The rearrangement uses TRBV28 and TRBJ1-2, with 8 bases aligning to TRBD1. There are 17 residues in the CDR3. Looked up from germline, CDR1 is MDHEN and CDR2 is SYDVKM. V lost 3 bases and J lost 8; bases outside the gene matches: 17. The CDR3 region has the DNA TGTGCCAGCAGTTTCCCAGGGGCAGGGGGCCCCTCTAGGGGCTACACCTTC. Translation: CASSFPGAGGPSRGYTF.